This TCR beta chain emerged from a study of CD8 T cells in Susac syndrome. The multiple sclerosis controls comprised treatment-naive patients whose relapsing-remitting disease was stable or active. cDNA came from about 0.5 to 1 ug RNA primed by random hexamers. The CDR3 of TCR beta was amplified by immunoSEQ multiplex PCR across 54 Vbeta and 13 Jbeta. TCRdb used MiXCR to reprocess the immunoSEQ multiplex PCR reads, holding one entry per CDR3 protein. The table records some 300,000 distinct CDR3 sequences, 80% to 90% of them present only once. The CDR3 sequence is 15 residues long. Germline V gene sequence: CDR1 MNHEY, CDR2 SMNVEV (reference sequence). Trimming took 6 bases from V and 2 from J; bases not matched to a gene: 8.

The J gene is TRBJ2-7, the V gene TRBV27, with 9 nucleotides matching TRBD1. What was sequenced was CD8+ T cells from PBMCs. This receptor was identified in a human donor with multiple sclerosis. CDR3 coding DNA: TGTGCCAGCAGATCTACCGGGACAGGGACCTACGAGCAGTACTTC. It specifies CASRSTGTGTYEQYF.